This T cell receptor beta chain is drawn from a study of blood T cell repertoires in COVID-19. V lost 6 bases and J lost 6; bases outside the gene matches: 3. The CDR3 covers 13 residues. The method was immunoSEQ multiplex PCR; TCRdb's version includes in-frame clones alone and lacks a portion of them. The repertoire holds about 160,000 clones, roughly 85% seen once, with over 5% in the top ten. This rearrangement joins TRBV12-3 or TRBV12-4 to TRBJ1-5; 9 bases match TRBD1. The sequence came from a woman between 50 and 59 years old with COVID-19, enrolled during active disease. The sample was peripheral blood. Here the CDR3 reads CASRQGASQPQHF. CDR3 DNA sequence: TGTGCCAGCAGACAGGGGGCCAGTCAGCCCCAGCATTTT.